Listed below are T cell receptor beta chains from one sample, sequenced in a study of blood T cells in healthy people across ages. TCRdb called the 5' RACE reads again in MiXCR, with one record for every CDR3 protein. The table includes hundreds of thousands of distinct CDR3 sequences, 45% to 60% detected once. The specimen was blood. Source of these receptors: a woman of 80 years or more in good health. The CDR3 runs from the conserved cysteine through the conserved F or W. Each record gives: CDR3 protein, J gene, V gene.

CDR3 protein: CASSLVQDNEQFF
J gene: TRBJ2-1
V gene: TRBV28

CDR3 protein: CASSLMAGSYEQYF
J gene: TRBJ2-7
V gene: TRBV7-3

CDR3 protein: CASSLPGGELFF
J gene: TRBJ2-2
V gene: TRBV7-2

CDR3 protein: CASSQGMRLAGGRTDTQYF
J gene: TRBJ2-3
V gene: TRBV4-2

CDR3 protein: CSGDSDEETQYF
J gene: TRBJ2-5
V gene: TRBV20-1

CDR3 protein: CSVATSGTKETQYF
J gene: TRBJ2-5
V gene: TRBV29-1

CDR3 protein: CASRPPGLAGVEQFF
J gene: TRBJ2-1
V gene: TRBV12-3/TRBV12-4

CDR3 protein: CSAREGTGVWQYF
J gene: TRBJ2-7
V gene: TRBV20-1

CDR3 protein: CASRRTGGPGNGYTF
J gene: TRBJ1-2
V gene: TRBV2

CDR3 protein: CSALGLAGDEQYF
J gene: TRBJ2-7
V gene: TRBV20-1

CDR3 protein: CASSIGDQPQHF
J gene: TRBJ1-5
V gene: TRBV7-9

CDR3 protein: CASVIRETQYF
J gene: TRBJ2-5
V gene: TRBV6-6

CDR3 protein: CASSVAFNEQFF
J gene: TRBJ2-1
V gene: TRBV9

CDR3 protein: CVSTLGGLGDTIYF
J gene: TRBJ1-3
V gene: TRBV7-9

CDR3 protein: CASSSGRTSPEKLFF
J gene: TRBJ1-4
V gene: TRBV5-8

CDR3 protein: CASSFRVDSPLHF
J gene: TRBJ1-6
V gene: TRBV12-3/TRBV12-4

CDR3 protein: CASSLYGEQFF
J gene: TRBJ2-1
V gene: TRBV7-9

CDR3 protein: CASSLELGESGGTEAFF
J gene: TRBJ1-1
V gene: TRBV5-1

CDR3 protein: CASSTWTSTGANVLTF
J gene: TRBJ2-6
V gene: TRBV7-8

CDR3 protein: CASTLTSPTDTQYF
J gene: TRBJ2-3
V gene: TRBV12-3/TRBV12-4

CDR3 protein: CASSSPTLVTQYF
J gene: TRBJ2-3
V gene: TRBV28

CDR3 protein: CASSDTGLSQETQYF
J gene: TRBJ2-5
V gene: TRBV5-1

CDR3 protein: CASSQDYELGGMRGYTF
J gene: TRBJ1-2
V gene: TRBV4-2

CDR3 protein: CASSLRTRTEGNGYTF
J gene: TRBJ1-2
V gene: TRBV5-1

CDR3 protein: CSVEAGSDTQYF
J gene: TRBJ2-3
V gene: TRBV29-1

CDR3 protein: CASIHGSGGRKTQYF
J gene: TRBJ2-5
V gene: TRBV25-1

CDR3 protein: CSVDEGTTQYF
J gene: TRBJ2-3
V gene: TRBV29-1

CDR3 protein: CASREASGTFQETQYF
J gene: TRBJ2-5
V gene: TRBV5-1

CDR3 protein: CASSFPDRSSYNSPLHF
J gene: TRBJ1-6
V gene: TRBV27

CDR3 protein: CASSLVEPFETQYF
J gene: TRBJ2-3
V gene: TRBV5-1

CDR3 protein: CASSPPTGNTGELFF
J gene: TRBJ2-2
V gene: TRBV18

CDR3 protein: CASSQFLAGLRNEQFF
J gene: TRBJ2-1
V gene: TRBV3-1

CDR3 protein: CASSLGQGMGSNEKLFF
J gene: TRBJ1-4
V gene: TRBV7-6

CDR3 protein: CASRPPQGATGYTF
J gene: TRBJ1-2
V gene: TRBV12-3/TRBV12-4

CDR3 protein: CASRSTDRGQTQYF
J gene: TRBJ2-5
V gene: TRBV7-7

CDR3 protein: CASSKTSGSRDTQYF
J gene: TRBJ2-3
V gene: TRBV2

CDR3 protein: CASTVVQETQYF
J gene: TRBJ2-5
V gene: TRBV2

CDR3 protein: CAWSVHEQFF
J gene: TRBJ2-1
V gene: TRBV30

CDR3 protein: CASNLAGVSYEQYF
J gene: .
V gene: TRBV6-2/TRBV6-3

CDR3 protein: CATCDPGTRYERFF
J gene: TRBJ2-1
V gene: TRBV24-1

CDR3 protein: CASSSRGFPYEQYF
J gene: TRBJ2-7
V gene: TRBV7-2

CDR3 protein: CASSRLTGLANQEQYF
J gene: TRBJ2-5
V gene: TRBV28

CDR3 protein: CASSVRLLSYEQYF
J gene: TRBJ2-7
V gene: TRBV2

CDR3 protein: CASSLRTGSNKNIQYF
J gene: TRBJ2-4
V gene: TRBV12-3/TRBV12-4

CDR3 protein: CSARDWTEETQYF
J gene: .
V gene: TRBV20-1

CDR3 protein: CASSDSPGTFEQFF
J gene: TRBJ2-1
V gene: TRBV25-1

CDR3 protein: CASSHRPGLAVYNEQFF
J gene: TRBJ2-1
V gene: TRBV14